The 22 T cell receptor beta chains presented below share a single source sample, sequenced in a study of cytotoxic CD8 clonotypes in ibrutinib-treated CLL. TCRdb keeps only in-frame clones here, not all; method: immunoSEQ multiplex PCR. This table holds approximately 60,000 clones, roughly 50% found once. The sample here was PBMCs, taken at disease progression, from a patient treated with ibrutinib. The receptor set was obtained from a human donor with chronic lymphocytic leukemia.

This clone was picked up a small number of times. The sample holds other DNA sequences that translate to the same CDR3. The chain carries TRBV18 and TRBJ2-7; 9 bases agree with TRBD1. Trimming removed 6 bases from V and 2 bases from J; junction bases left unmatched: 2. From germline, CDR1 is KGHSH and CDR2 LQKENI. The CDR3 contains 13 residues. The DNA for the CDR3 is TGTGCCAGCTCGCGGACAGGGGCCTACGAGCAGTACTTC. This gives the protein CASSRTGAYEQYF.

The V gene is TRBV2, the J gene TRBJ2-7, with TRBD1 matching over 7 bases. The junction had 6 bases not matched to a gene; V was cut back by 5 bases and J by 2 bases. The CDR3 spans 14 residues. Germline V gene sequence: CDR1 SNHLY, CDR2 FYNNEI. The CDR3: CASSTQGPTYEQYF. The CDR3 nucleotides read TGTGCCAGCAGTACACAGGGGCCCACCTACGAGCAGTACTTC.

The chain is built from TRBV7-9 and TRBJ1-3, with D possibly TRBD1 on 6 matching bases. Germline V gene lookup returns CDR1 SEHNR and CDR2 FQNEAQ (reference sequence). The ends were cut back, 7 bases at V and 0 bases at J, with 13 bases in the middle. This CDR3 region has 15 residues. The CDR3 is CASNDNRASGNTIYF. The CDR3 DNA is TGTGCCAGCAACGATAACAGGGCCTCTGGAAACACCATATATTTT.

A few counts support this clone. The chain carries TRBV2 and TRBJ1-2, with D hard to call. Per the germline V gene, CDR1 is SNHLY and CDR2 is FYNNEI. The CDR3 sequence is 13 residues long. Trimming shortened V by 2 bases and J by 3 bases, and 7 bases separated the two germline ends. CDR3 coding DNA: TGTGCCAGCAGTGAAAGTGAGGACTATGGCTACACCTTC. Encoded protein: CASSESEDYGYTF.

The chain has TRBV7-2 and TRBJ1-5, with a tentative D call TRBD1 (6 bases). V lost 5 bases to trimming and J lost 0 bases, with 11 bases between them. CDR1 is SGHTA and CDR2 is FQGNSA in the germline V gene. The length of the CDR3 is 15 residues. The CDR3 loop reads CASSLGTFSNQPQHF. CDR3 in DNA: TGTGCCAGCAGCCTTGGGACATTTAGCAATCAGCCCCAGCATTTT.

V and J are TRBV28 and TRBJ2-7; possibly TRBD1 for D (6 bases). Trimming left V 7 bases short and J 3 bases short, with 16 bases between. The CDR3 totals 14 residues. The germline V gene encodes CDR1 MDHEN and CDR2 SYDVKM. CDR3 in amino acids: CASIHGTNLYEQYF. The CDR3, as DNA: TGTGCCAGCATTCATGGGACAAACCTCTACGAGCAGTACTTC.

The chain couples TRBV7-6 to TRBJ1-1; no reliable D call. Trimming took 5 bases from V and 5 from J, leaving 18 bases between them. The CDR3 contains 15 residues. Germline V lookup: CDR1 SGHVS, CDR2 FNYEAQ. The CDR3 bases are TGTGCCAGCAGCCCTAGGTACTCTCAGATTACTGAAGCTTTCTTT. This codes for CASSPRYSQITEAFF.

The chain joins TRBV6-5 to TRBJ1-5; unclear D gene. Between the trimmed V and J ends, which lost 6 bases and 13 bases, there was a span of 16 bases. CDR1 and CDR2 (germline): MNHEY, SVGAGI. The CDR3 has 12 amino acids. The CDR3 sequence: CASRPLGGGQHF. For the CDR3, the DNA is TGTGCCAGCAGACCACTGGGAGGAGGGCAGCATTTT.

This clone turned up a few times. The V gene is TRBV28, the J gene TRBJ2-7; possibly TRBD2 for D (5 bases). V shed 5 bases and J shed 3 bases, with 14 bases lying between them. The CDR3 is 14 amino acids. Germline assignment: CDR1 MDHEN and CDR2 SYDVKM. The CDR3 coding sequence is TGTGCCAGCAGTCCCTCGGGATACCGCTACGAGCAGTACTTC. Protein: CASSPSGYRYEQYF.

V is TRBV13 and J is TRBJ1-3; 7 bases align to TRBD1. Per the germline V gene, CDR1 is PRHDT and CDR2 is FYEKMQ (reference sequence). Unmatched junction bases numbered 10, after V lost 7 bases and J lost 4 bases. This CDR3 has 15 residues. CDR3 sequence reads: CASTGQGGSGNTIYF. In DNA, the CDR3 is TGTGCCAGCACAGGGCAGGGGGGTTCCGGAAACACCATATATTTT.

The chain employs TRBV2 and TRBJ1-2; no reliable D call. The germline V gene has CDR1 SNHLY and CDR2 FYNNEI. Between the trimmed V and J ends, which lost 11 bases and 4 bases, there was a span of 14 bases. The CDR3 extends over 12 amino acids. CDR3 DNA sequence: TGTGCCGAATCTGCCGGAAGCTATGGCTACACCTTC. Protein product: CAESAGSYGYTF.

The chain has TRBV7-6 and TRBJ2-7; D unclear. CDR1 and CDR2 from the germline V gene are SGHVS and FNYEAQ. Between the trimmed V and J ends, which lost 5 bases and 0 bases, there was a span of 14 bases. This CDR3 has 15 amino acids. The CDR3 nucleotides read TGTGCCAGCAGCCTATTGGAGTCTATCTCCTACGAGCAGTACTTC. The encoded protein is CASSLLESISYEQYF.

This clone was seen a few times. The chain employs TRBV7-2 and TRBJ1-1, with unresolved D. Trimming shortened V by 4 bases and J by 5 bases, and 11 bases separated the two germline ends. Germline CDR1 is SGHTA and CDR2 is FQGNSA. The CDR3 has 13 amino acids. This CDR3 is CASSSGLWTEAFF. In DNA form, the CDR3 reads TGTGCCAGCAGCTCTGGACTGTGGACTGAAGCTTTCTTT.

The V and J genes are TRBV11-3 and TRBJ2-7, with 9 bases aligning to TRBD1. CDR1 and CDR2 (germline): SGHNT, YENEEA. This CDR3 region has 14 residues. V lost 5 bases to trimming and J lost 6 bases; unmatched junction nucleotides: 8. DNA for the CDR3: TGTGCCAGCAGCAACCGGGACAGGGTCTTCGAGCAGTACTTC. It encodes CASSNRDRVFEQYF.

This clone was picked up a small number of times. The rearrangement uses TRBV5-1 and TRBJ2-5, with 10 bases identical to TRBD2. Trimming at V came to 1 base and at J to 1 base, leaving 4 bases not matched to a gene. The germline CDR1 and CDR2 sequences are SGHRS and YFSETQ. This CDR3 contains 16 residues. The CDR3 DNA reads TGCGCCAGCAGCTTGAGGACTAGCGGCGGCCAAGAGACCCAGTACTTC. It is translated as CASSLRTSGGQETQYF. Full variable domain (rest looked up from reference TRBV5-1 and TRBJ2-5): KAGVTQTPRYLIKTRGQQVTLSCSPISGHRSVSWYQQTPGQGLQFLFEYFSETQRNKGNFPGRFSGRQFSNSRSEMNVSTLELGDSALYLCASSLRTSGGQETQYFGPGTRLLVL.

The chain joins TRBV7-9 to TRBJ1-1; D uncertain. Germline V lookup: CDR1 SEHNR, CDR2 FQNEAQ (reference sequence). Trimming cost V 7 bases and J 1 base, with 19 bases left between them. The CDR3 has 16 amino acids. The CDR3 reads CASIPRTRLTNTEAFF. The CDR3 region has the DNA TGTGCCAGCATCCCCAGGACGCGACTTACGAACACTGAAGCTTTCTTT.

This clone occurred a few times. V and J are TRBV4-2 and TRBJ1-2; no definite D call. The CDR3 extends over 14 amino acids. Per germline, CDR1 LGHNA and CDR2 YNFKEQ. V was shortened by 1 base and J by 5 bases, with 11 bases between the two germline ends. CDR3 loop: CASSQGTAFYGYTF. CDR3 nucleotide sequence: TGTGCCAGCAGCCAAGGAACTGCATTTTATGGCTACACCTTC.

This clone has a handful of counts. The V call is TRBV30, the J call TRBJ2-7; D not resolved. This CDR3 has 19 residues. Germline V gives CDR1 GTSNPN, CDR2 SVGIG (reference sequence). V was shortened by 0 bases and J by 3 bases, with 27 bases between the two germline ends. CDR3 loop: CAWSVPKTSGPSLYYEQYF. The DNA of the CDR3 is TGTGCCTGGAGTGTACCCAAAACCTCCGGACCCAGTTTATACTACGAGCAGTACTTC.

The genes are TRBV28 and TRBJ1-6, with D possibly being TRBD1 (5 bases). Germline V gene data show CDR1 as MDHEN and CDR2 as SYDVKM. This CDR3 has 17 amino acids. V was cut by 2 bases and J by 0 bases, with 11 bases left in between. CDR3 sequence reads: CASSLSRGASYNSPLHF. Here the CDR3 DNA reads TGTGCCAGCAGTTTAAGTCGCGGGGCCTCCTATAATTCACCCCTCCACTTT.

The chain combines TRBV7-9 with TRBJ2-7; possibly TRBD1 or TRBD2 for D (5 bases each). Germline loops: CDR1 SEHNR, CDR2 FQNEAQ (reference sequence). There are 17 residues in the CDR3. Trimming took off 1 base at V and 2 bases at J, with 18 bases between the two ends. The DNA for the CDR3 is TGTGCCAGCAGCTTAGACCTCGGGACGGTAAAAGCCTACGAGCAGTACTTC. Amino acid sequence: CASSLDLGTVKAYEQYF.

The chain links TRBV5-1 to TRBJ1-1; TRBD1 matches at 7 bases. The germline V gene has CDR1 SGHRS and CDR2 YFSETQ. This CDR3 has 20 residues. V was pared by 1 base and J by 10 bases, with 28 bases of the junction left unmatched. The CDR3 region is CASSLRMSEGTAYLVFPAFF. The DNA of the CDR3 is TGCGCCAGCAGCTTGAGAATGTCGGAGGGGACAGCATATCTTGTCTTTCCAGCTTTCTTT.

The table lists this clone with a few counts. The CDR3 spells CASSLAGSGGTDTQYF. In nucleotides, the CDR3 is TGTGCCAGCAGCTTAGCAGGTTCGGGGGGCACAGATACGCAGTATTTT. This chain connects TRBV11-2 to TRBJ2-3; the D gene is possibly TRBD2 (6 bases). This CDR3 has 16 residues. Germline CDR1 is SGHAT and CDR2 is FQNNGV. V was trimmed by 1 base and J by 1 base, leaving 12 bases between them.